The 29 T cell receptor beta chains given below trace back to one sample, sequenced in a study of T cell responses to AZD1222 COVID-19 vaccine. The method was immunoSEQ multiplex PCR; TCRdb's version includes in-frame clones alone and lacks a portion of them. The sample has 54,000 or so clones, roughly 80% seen once. Sequenced here: peripheral blood, sampled 28 days after the second AZD1222 dose. Receptors originate from an adult who received the AZD1222 COVID-19 vaccine.

The chain recombines TRBV4-2 with TRBJ2-1; 8 positions match TRBD1. The CDR3 runs to 16 residues. Germline CDR1 reads LGHNA; CDR2 reads YNFKEQ. V lost 0 bases to trimming and J lost 6 bases; unmatched junction nucleotides: 7. CDR3 DNA sequence: TGTGCCAGCAGCCAAGATCCCGACAGGGGACCCAATGAGCAGTTCTTC. Translated, it gives CASSQDPDRGPNEQFF.

The chain is built from TRBV28 and TRBJ1-2; D not resolved. CDR3 length: 14 residues. The germline CDR1 and CDR2 sequences are MDHEN and SYDVKM. V was pared by 2 bases and J by 0 bases, with 7 bases between. CDR3 DNA sequence: TGTGCCAGCAGTTTAGCCGGGACTAACTATGGCTACACCTTC. Amino acids: CASSLAGTNYGYTF.

The chain carries TRBV28 and TRBJ2-5, with 10 bases that match TRBD1. The germline V gene has CDR1 MDHEN and CDR2 SYDVKM. The CDR3 spans 17 residues. The junction had 12 bases not matched to a gene; V was cut back by 6 bases and J by 2 bases. CDR3 sequence: CASRTTPGTGDQETQYF. The DNA of the CDR3 is TGTGCCAGCAGAACAACGCCCGGGACAGGGGATCAAGAGACCCAGTACTTC.

The chain uses TRBV9 and TRBJ1-4, with D unresolved. Trimming pared 1 base from V and 8 bases from J, leaving 12 bases between. CDR3 size: 14 residues. Germline V gene sequence: CDR1 SGDLS, CDR2 YYNGEE. CDR3 loop: CASSVTGVNEKLFF. The CDR3 coding sequence is TGTGCCAGCAGCGTAACTGGAGTAAACGAAAAACTGTTTTTT.

This rearrangement joins TRBV6-1 to TRBJ2-3; D not resolved. CDR3 size: 13 residues. V shed 6 bases and J shed 0 bases, with 7 bases lying between them. CDR1 and CDR2 (germline): MNHNS, SASEGT. CDR3 nucleotide sequence: TGTGCCAGCAGACCCGGGAGCACAGATACGCAGTATTTT. It codes for CASRPGSTDTQYF.

CDR3 amino acids: CASRLAGGTDTQYF. CDR3 nucleotides: TGTGCCAGCAGGTTAGCGGGAGGCACAGATACGCAGTATTTT. This chain uses TRBV28 with TRBJ2-3; 9 bases agree with TRBD2. CDR1 is MDHEN and CDR2 is SYDVKM in the germline V gene. V gave up 6 bases and J gave up 1 base; unmatched junction bases: 2. This CDR3 has 14 amino acids.

This clone showed up just a few times. This chain links TRBV28 with TRBJ1-1, with D perhaps TRBD1 (6 bases). Germline lookup yields CDR1 MDHEN and CDR2 SYDVKM. V shed 3 bases and J shed 1 base, with 9 bases lying between them. This CDR3 contains 14 residues. CDR3 in DNA: TGTGCCAGCAGTTTGGGGGCTAAGAACACTGAAGCTTTCTTT. Protein product: CASSLGAKNTEAFF.

The chain uses TRBV2 and TRBJ2-1, with D perhaps matching TRBD2 (5 bases). Trimming took off 8 bases at V and 8 bases at J, with 10 bases between the two ends. The CDR3 is 11 residues long. Looked up from germline, CDR1 is SNHLY and CDR2 is FYNNEI. This chain's CDR3 is CASGGFDEQFF. DNA for the CDR3: TGTGCCAGCGGCGGGTTCGATGAGCAGTTCTTC.

The V and J genes are TRBV27 and TRBJ2-2; D ambiguous. This CDR3 has 12 amino acids. The germline V gene has CDR1 MNHEY and CDR2 SMNVEV (reference sequence). The V gene lost 8 bases and the J gene lost 7 bases, with 11 bases spanning the gap. The CDR3 bases are TGTGCCAGCCGCCTTGGTATCGGGGAGCTGTTTTTT. As protein: CASRLGIGELFF.

The chain carries TRBV19 and TRBJ2-3; a weak D match, TRBD1 (5 bases). The CDR3 extends over 15 amino acids. V was trimmed by 3 bases and J by 2 bases, leaving 12 bases between them. The germline gives CDR1 LNHDA, CDR2 SQIVND (reference sequence). This chain's CDR3 is CASSMATGHTDTQYF. The CDR3 coding sequence is TGTGCCAGTAGTATGGCCACAGGTCACACAGATACGCAGTATTTT.

The rearrangement uses TRBV5-4 and TRBJ1-1; 8 bases fit TRBD1. CDR3 length: 12 residues. Germline lookup yields CDR1 SGHNT and CDR2 YYREEE (reference sequence). The trim removed 2 bases at V and 10 bases at J, leaving 4 bases unmatched. As DNA, the CDR3 is TGTGCCAGCAGCTTAGGGACAGGTCTAGCTTTCTTT. This sequence encodes CASSLGTGLAFF. Full variable domain (rest looked up from reference TRBV5-4 and TRBJ1-1): ETGVTQSPTHLIKTRGQQVTLRCSSQSGHNTVSWYQQALGQGPQFIFQYYREEENGRGNFPPRFSGLQFPNYSSELNVNALELDDSALYLCASSLGTGLAFFGQGTRLTVV.

The chain links TRBV3-1 (or the pseudogene TRBV3-2) to TRBJ2-1, with TRBD2 matching over 10 bases. This CDR3 spans 16 amino acids. The junction had 8 bases not matched to a gene; V was cut back by 3 bases and J by 6 bases. Germline-derived CDR1 and CDR2 are LGHDT and YNNKEL (reference sequence). CDR3 coding DNA: TGTGCCAGCAGCCAGTTCGGGACTAGCGCAGGCAATGAGCAGTTCTTC. It is translated as CASSQFGTSAGNEQFF.

This sequence joins TRBV3-1 (or the pseudogene TRBV3-2) and TRBJ2-5; D may be TRBD2 (6 bases). The CDR3 length is 15 residues. The V gene's germline CDR1 is LGHDT and CDR2 YNNKEL (reference sequence). Trimming took off 1 base at V and 5 bases at J, with 14 bases between the two ends. Here the CDR3 DNA reads TGTGCCAGCAGCCAAGGTTCGGGAGTGAGGGAGACCCAGTACTTC. Translated, it gives CASSQGSGVRETQYF.

The chain is built from TRBV30 and TRBJ2-7; D gene ambiguous. The CDR3 runs to 15 residues. Germline lookup yields CDR1 GTSNPN and CDR2 SVGIG (reference sequence). Trimming took 2 bases from V and 0 from J, leaving 14 bases between them. CDR3 protein: CAWSNQKGSSYEQYF. CDR3 DNA: TGTGCCTGGAGTAACCAGAAGGGCTCCTCCTACGAGCAGTACTTC.

This rearrangement joins TRBV27 to TRBJ2-3; TRBD2 agrees at 11 bases. This CDR3 contains 15 residues. CDR1 and CDR2 (germline): MNHEY, SMNVEV (reference sequence). Trimming at V came to 5 bases and at J to 4 bases, leaving 5 bases not matched to a gene. The CDR3 is CASSTSGSFSDTQYF. For the CDR3, the DNA is TGTGCCAGCAGTACTAGCGGGAGTTTCTCAGATACGCAGTATTTT.

V usage is TRBV27 and J usage is TRBJ2-1, with a possible D match to TRBD1 (5 bases). V dropped 2 bases and J dropped 6 bases, with 8 bases sitting between them. Germline values: CDR1 MNHEY, CDR2 SMNVEV (reference sequence). The CDR3 is made up of 13 amino acids. In DNA, the CDR3 is TGTGCCAGCAGTTTAAAGGGGATCAATGAGCAGTTCTTC. It encodes CASSLKGINEQFF.

The chain joins TRBV28 to TRBJ1-1, with D perhaps TRBD1 (6 bases). The CDR3 is 13 amino acids. Per germline, CDR1 MDHEN and CDR2 SYDVKM. The V gene lost 6 bases and the J gene lost 5 bases, with 13 bases spanning the gap. The CDR3 reads CASSLTGTTEAFF. CDR3 coding DNA: TGTGCCAGCAGCCTCACAGGGACAACTGAAGCTTTCTTT.

The chain has TRBV28 and TRBJ2-7; D is undetermined. Germline V gives CDR1 MDHEN, CDR2 SYDVKM. There are 12 residues in the CDR3. V was shortened by 1 base and J by 5 bases, with 6 bases between the two germline ends. The CDR3 DNA is TGTGCCAGCAGTTTATTGGGGAACGAGCAGTACTTC. Amino acids: CASSLLGNEQYF.

The gene calls are TRBV19 and TRBJ1-1, with D perhaps TRBD1 (5 bases). The CDR3 spans 15 residues. Germline CDR1 is LNHDA and CDR2 is SQIVND (reference sequence). V lost 7 bases, J lost 0 bases, and 15 bases lay in between. CDR3 sequence reads: CASTRGRRLNTEAFF. The CDR3 bases are TGTGCCAGTACCCGGGGCAGAAGGCTGAACACTGAAGCTTTCTTT.

Here the CDR3 DNA reads TGTGCCAGCACCCCGGGTCGGGAGGGGTATGAGCAGTTCTTC. This encodes CASTPGREGYEQFF. The rearrangement links TRBV7-8 to TRBJ2-1; TRBD2 matches 8 bases. V lost 7 bases and J lost 8; bases outside the gene matches: 10. This CDR3 spans 14 amino acids. CDR1 and CDR2 (germline): SGHVS, FQNEAQ.

The V and J genes are TRBV6-2 or TRBV6-3 and TRBJ2-1; 10 positions agree with TRBD1. V lost 8 bases to trimming and J lost 9 bases; unmatched junction nucleotides: 7. The CDR3 totals 13 residues. Germline V gene data show CDR1 as MNHEY and CDR2 as SVGEGT. DNA for the CDR3: TGTGCCAGCGGCCGGACAGGGGGGGGTGAGCAGTTCTTC. Translation: CASGRTGGGEQFF.

The V gene is TRBV5-1, the J gene TRBJ1-2; 10 nucleotides line up with TRBD1. CDR1 is SGHRS, CDR2 YFSETQ, per germline. The CDR3 extends over 15 amino acids. V was clipped by 2 bases and J by 6 bases; unmatched bases: 7. Here the CDR3 DNA reads TGCGCCAGCAGCTTATCACCGACAGGGGGCGATGGCTACACCTTC. Its protein is CASSLSPTGGDGYTF.

This chain links TRBV7-3 with TRBJ2-5; weak D call: TRBD1 (7 bases). The V end was cut by 5 bases, the J end by 2 bases, with 15 bases between. The length of the CDR3 is 15 residues. Per germline, CDR1 SGHTA and CDR2 FQGTGA. The CDR3 sequence: CASSQAGGLQETQYF. Written as DNA, the CDR3 is TGTGCCAGCAGCCAGGCAGGGGGGTTACAAGAGACCCAGTACTTC. Looking up the rest from reference TRBV7-3 and TRBJ2-5 gives the full variable domain: GAGVSQTPSNKVTEKGKYVELRCDPISGHTALYWYRQSLGQGPEFLIYFQGTGAADDSGLPNDRFFAVRPEGSVSTLKIQRTERGDSAVYLCASSQAGGLQETQYFGPGTRLLVL.

V usage is TRBV6-1 and J usage is TRBJ1-5; the D is unclear. Germline V gene sequence: CDR1 MNHNS, CDR2 SASEGT. This CDR3 is built from 16 residues. Trimming left V 4 bases short and J 5 bases short, with 18 bases between. The CDR3 DNA reads TGTGCCAGCAGTGGCCAAACTGGGAGTTTCTATCAGCCCCAGCATTTT. Encoded protein: CASSGQTGSFYQPQHF.

The chain employs TRBV6-5 and TRBJ1-2; D unclear. Trimming left V 10 bases short and J 4 bases short, with 13 bases between. This CDR3 has 12 amino acids. Germline lookup yields CDR1 MNHEY and CDR2 SVGAGI. The CDR3 bases are TGTGCCACACACTTAGTGACCTATGGCTACACCTTC. Translating it yields CATHLVTYGYTF.

The chain is built from TRBV12-3 or TRBV12-4 and TRBJ1-2, with TRBD1 matching 7 bases. V gave up 7 bases and J gave up 4 bases; unmatched junction bases: 6. The CDR3 covers 13 residues. The CDR3 DNA sequence: TGTGCCAGCATCCAAACAGGGGTCTATGGCTACACCTTC. Translating gives CASIQTGVYGYTF.

The chain uses TRBV11-2 and TRBJ2-3; unclear D gene. This CDR3 is built from 15 residues. Germline V gene data show CDR1 as SGHAT and CDR2 as FQNNGV. The V and J ends lost 6 bases and 3 bases respectively, with 16 bases between them. This chain's CDR3 is CASRTNKQGTDTQYF. CDR3 in DNA: TGTGCCAGCAGAACCAATAAGCAAGGGACAGATACGCAGTATTTT.

The chain couples TRBV3-1 (or the pseudogene TRBV3-2) to TRBJ1-1; unclear D gene. The V gene lost 6 bases and the J gene lost 8 bases, with 16 bases spanning the gap. In germline, CDR1 is LGHDT, CDR2 YNNKEL (reference sequence). This CDR3 spans 13 amino acids. CDR3 sequence: CASRAASGGEAFF. CDR3 DNA sequence: TGTGCCAGCAGGGCGGCTTCGGGTGGGGAAGCTTTCTTT.

As regards this clone: Germline is not matched at one junction end, which may reflect a read error. This sequence joins TRBV2 and TRBJ2-5, with TRBD2 matching over 7 bases. The germline V gene encodes CDR1 SNHLY and CDR2 FYNNEI. This CDR3 spans 14 amino acids. CDR3 sequence: CASSEGGLRETQYF. The DNA of the CDR3 is TGTGCCAGCAGTGAGGGGGGGTTGAGGGAGACTCAGTACTTC.